These 16 T cell receptor beta chains originate from one sample sequenced in a study of spatial heterogeneity in lung cancer. TCRdb called the 5' RACE reads again in MiXCR, with one record for every CDR3 protein. The sample has about 12,000 distinct CDR3 sequences; 5.5% to 8% are singletons. The time point here: sample taken at primary tumor resection. Unsorted tumor, nontumor lung tissue or cryopreserved PBMC supplied the whole RNA. The sequenced sample was normal lung tissue next to the tumor, obtained at surgery. Receptor source: a male donor with early-stage non-small cell lung cancer.

This clonotype was seen ten or more times. This beta chain is a stray sequence in a library constructed for alpha chains; its clone size is not meaningful. This chain joins TRBV20-1 and TRBJ1-1; D gene unclear. CDR3 size: 8 residues. The germline V gene encodes CDR1 DFQATT and CDR2 SNEGSKA (reference sequence). For the CDR3, the DNA is TGCAGCGTTGATGAAGCTTTCTTT. Its protein is CSVDEAFF.

This clonotype has at least ten counts. This beta chain is off target for a library built for alpha chains, so its abundance means little. The chain is built from TRBV6-2 or TRBV6-3 and TRBJ2-7; D gene uncertain. Germline V gene sequence: CDR1 MNHEY, CDR2 SVGEGT. The CDR3 consists of 12 residues. With 5 bases removed from V and 1 base from J, the gap between germline ends came to 6 bases. In DNA, the CDR3 is TGTGCCAGCAGTCACATGTCCTACGAGCAGTACTTC. As protein: CASSHMSYEQYF.

This clonotype was observed many times. As an off-target read in a library built for alpha chains, this beta chain has a frequency of little significance. The chain recombines TRBV5-1 with TRBJ1-1, with D tentatively TRBD1 (5 bases). The germline V gene encodes CDR1 SGHRS and CDR2 YFSETQ. CDR3 length: 16 amino acids. Trimming stripped 1 base from V and 5 bases from J, with 18 bases between. The CDR3 DNA sequence: TGCGCCAGCAGCTTGAATGGTCCAGGGCAATCGACTGAAGCTTTCTTT. It encodes CASSLNGPGQSTEAFF. Drawing the rest from reference TRBV5-1 and TRBJ1-1, the complete variable domain is KAGVTQTPRYLIKTRGQQVTLSCSPISGHRSVSWYQQTPGQGLQFLFEYFSETQRNKGNFPGRFSGRQFSNSRSEMNVSTLELGDSALYLCASSLNGPGQSTEAFFGQGTRLTVV.

Ten or more counts support this clonotype. This beta chain represents an off-target read in a library built for alpha chains; its size is of limited meaning. V gene TRBV7-2 combines with J gene TRBJ2-7; 10 bases are shared with TRBD1. V was clipped by 3 bases and J by 3 bases; unmatched bases: 5. There are 15 residues in the CDR3. Germline assignment: CDR1 SGHTA and CDR2 FQGNSA. The CDR3 DNA follows: TGTGCCAGCAGCTTGGGACAGGGGAGTTTCTACGAGCAGTACTTC. Its translation is CASSLGQGSFYEQYF.

This clonotype turned up a few times. In a library made to pick up alpha chains, this beta chain is a stray read with a size that means little. The rearrangement joins TRBV4-3 to TRBJ2-5; D is unresolved. CDR3 length equals 13 residues. V was shortened by 0 bases and J by 5 bases, with 7 bases between the two germline ends. Germline V CDR1 and CDR2: LGHNA, YSLEER. The CDR3 sequence: CASSQDASETQYF. CDR3 DNA sequence: TGCGCCAGCAGCCAAGATGCGTCGGAGACCCAGTACTTC.

By frequency in the sample, this clonotype is medium-sized (0.01 to 0.1%). This beta chain is an unintended read in a library built for alpha chains; its size means little. CDR3 in DNA: TGTGCCTGGATCCCTCTGGTCGGCTATGGCTACACCTTC. Its protein is CAWIPLVGYGYTF. V gene TRBV30 combines with J gene TRBJ1-2, with D unresolved. V was pared by 4 bases and J by 4 bases, with 13 bases between. The CDR3 loop spans 13 amino acids. Germline V gives CDR1 GTSNPN, CDR2 SVGIG (reference sequence).

The sample holds a few counts of this clonotype. The library was designed around alpha chains, so this beta chain is a stray read whose abundance carries little weight. V usage is TRBV6-6 and J usage is TRBJ1-5; TRBD1 is a possible D gene (6 bases). Germline V lookup: CDR1 MNHNY, CDR2 SVGAGI (reference sequence). CDR3 size: 15 residues. V lost 4 bases and J 2 bases, leaving 12 bases between the germline ends. This CDR3 is CASSLQGAGNQPQHF. The CDR3 nucleotides read TGTGCCAGCAGTTTACAGGGTGCTGGCAATCAGCCCCAGCATTTT.

Ten or more counts support this clonotype. Because the library targeted alpha chains, this beta chain is an off-target read whose size means little. The CDR3 region is CASSQVGGAGAAETQYF. The DNA of the CDR3 is TGTGCCAGCAGCCAAGTAGGAGGAGCGGGAGCTGCAGAGACCCAGTACTTC. The V and J genes are TRBV3-1 and TRBJ2-5, with TRBD2 identical over 8 bases. This CDR3 is 17 amino acids long. CDR1 and CDR2 from the germline V gene are LGHDT and YNNKEL (reference sequence). The V gene end was trimmed by 1 base and the J gene end by 4 bases; junction bases not matched to a gene: 11.

Many counts were recorded for this clonotype. This beta chain is a stray sequence in a library constructed for alpha chains; its clone size is not meaningful. The chain has TRBV28 and TRBJ1-5; 8 nucleotides align to TRBD1. The CDR3 has 16 residues. CDR1 is MDHEN, CDR2 SYDVKM, per germline. V lost 6 bases and J lost 5; bases outside the gene matches: 12. CDR3 DNA: TGTGCCAGCAGCCCGCCAACCCAGGGGGCGCATCAGCCCCAGCATTTT. It codes for CASSPPTQGAHQPQHF.

As concerns this clonotype: This beta chain was picked up by a library intended for alpha chains and is off target, so its count carries little meaning. The CDR3 bases are TGTGCCTGGAGTGCTGAAAGTAGAGACACGCAGTATTTT. Encoded protein: CAWSAESRDTQYF. J is TRBJ2-3 and V is TRBV30, with no clear D. The CDR3 totals 13 residues. Trimming pared 1 base from V and 9 bases from J, leaving 14 bases between. Germline V gene data show CDR1 as GTSNPN and CDR2 as SVGIG (reference sequence).

Worth noting for this clonotype: Because the library targeted alpha chains, this beta chain is an off-target read whose size means little. The chain combines TRBV5-1 with TRBJ1-4; 8 positions match TRBD1. V lost 0 bases to trimming and J lost 5 bases; unmatched junction nucleotides: 0. The CDR3 runs to 14 residues. Looked up from germline, CDR1 is SGHRS and CDR2 is YFSETQ. The CDR3 sequence: CASSLDRGNEKLFF. CDR3 nucleotides: TGCGCCAGCAGCTTGGACAGGGGGAATGAAAAACTGTTTTTT.

This clonotype has more than one count but fewer than ten. This beta chain is an off-target read within a library intended for alpha chains, so its frequency means little. The chain has TRBV5-1 and TRBJ2-3, with 9 bases fitting TRBD1. This CDR3 is built from 15 residues. The germline V gene encodes CDR1 SGHRS and CDR2 YFSETQ. With 2 bases clipped from V and 3 bases from J, the junction kept 4 bases outside the gene matches. The CDR3, as DNA: TGCGCCAGCAGCTTTGGGACAGGGAGTACAGATACGCAGTATTTT. This encodes CASSFGTGSTDTQYF.

Notes on this clonotype: As an off-target read in a library built for alpha chains, this beta chain has a frequency of little significance. The chain combines TRBV29-1 with TRBJ2-7; D call uncertain. This CDR3 contains 13 residues. Looked up from germline, CDR1 is SQVTM and CDR2 is ANQGSEA. Trimming took off 2 bases at V and 0 bases at J, with 8 bases between the two ends. The CDR3 reads CSVEIASSYEQYF. The CDR3 nucleotides are TGCAGCGTTGAAATCGCGAGCTCCTACGAGCAGTACTTC.

In its sample, this clonotype was seen many times. A library made for alpha chains picked up this beta chain off target, so its size means little. CDR3: CASSQTGNEKLFF. In DNA form, the CDR3 reads TGTGCCAGCAGCCAGACAGGAAACGAAAAACTGTTTTTT. The chain joins TRBV4-2 to TRBJ1-4; possibly TRBD1 for D (6 bases). V was trimmed by 3 bases and J by 8 bases, leaving 10 bases between them. Germline CDR1 is LGHNA and CDR2 is YNFKEQ. The CDR3 is made up of 13 amino acids.

In this sample, this clonotype turned up a few times. This beta chain turned up in a library designed for alpha chains; as an off-target read, its abundance says little. The chain links TRBV7-2 to TRBJ2-1, with a possible D match to TRBD2 (5 bases). Germline-derived CDR1 and CDR2 are SGHTA and FQGNSA. The CDR3 extends over 13 amino acids. V was cut by 3 bases and J by 8 bases, with 11 bases left in between. DNA of the CDR3: TGTGCCAGCAGCTTTGACTATGGGCATGAGCAGTTCTTC. This sequence encodes CASSFDYGHEQFF.

At least ten counts were recorded for this clonotype. Little can be read into the size of this beta chain, an off-target read in a library designed for alpha chains. The genes are TRBV7-9 and TRBJ2-7; D may be TRBD1 or TRBD2 (5 bases each). Germline CDR1 is SEHNR and CDR2 is FQNEAQ (reference sequence). The CDR3 length is 15 residues. The V gene lost 5 bases and the J gene lost 0 bases, with 14 bases spanning the gap. Here the CDR3 reads CASSPGTTSSYEQYF. CDR3 bases: TGTGCCAGCAGCCCGGGGACGACCAGCTCCTACGAGCAGTACTTC.